This TCR beta chain derives from a study of blood T cell repertoires in COVID-19. Across the study: PBMCs, B-cell-depleted T cells, or T cells provided the cDNA or gDNA that made up the material.

The CDR3 has 14 amino acids. Germline V gene sequence: CDR1 MRHNA, CDR2 SNTAGT. The ends were cut back, 5 bases at V and 3 bases at J, with 13 bases in the middle. Original processing methods: For nucleated cells, counts were estimated from reference gene primer amplification. Sequencing used immunoSEQ multiplex PCR; TCRdb keeps in-frame clones, though not all of them. The DNA gave D and trimming, while V, J and clone size come from that table. The sample holds roughly 180,000 clones, 60% to 85% seen once. This receptor was taken from a man in his sixties with active or convalescent COVID-19. Sequencing was done on a sample of peripheral blood. V and J are TRBV6-4 and TRBJ1-1; weak D call: TRBD1 (5 bases). CDR3 region: CASSPQAGYTEAFF. In DNA form, the CDR3 reads TGTGCCAGCAGTCCACAGGCCGGGTACACTGAAGCTTTCTTT.